The 14 T cell receptor beta chains below all came from one sample that was sequenced in a study of blood T cell repertoires in COVID-19 (dated by TCRdb to the early 2020s). To prepare the library, the immunoSEQ multiplex PCR assay was applied. In TCRdb, the immuneACCESS table is reduced to in-frame sequences with V and J assigned. These tables do not hold every clone; where another copy was compared, an unresolved V gene accounts for under half, and the others remain unexplained. Within this sample are around 170,000 clones, with 74% of them counted one time only. Of the sample, 2.5% to 3.5% is held by the ten largest clones. The sequenced material came from peripheral blood. The receptors stem from a woman of 80 years or more with acute or convalescent COVID-19.

This clone was found once. The gene calls are TRBV19 and TRBJ1-2; D remains ambiguous. The CDR3 runs to 12 residues. V was pared by 5 bases and J by 1 base, with 5 bases between. The V gene's germline CDR1 is LNHDA and CDR2 SQIVND (reference sequence). CDR3 in amino acids: CASSGLNYGYTF. Here the CDR3 DNA reads TGTGCCAGTAGTGGGCTTAACTATGGCTACACCTTC.

The rearrangement links TRBV5-4 to TRBJ2-1; 8 nucleotides match TRBD1. The CDR3 contains 15 residues. In germline, CDR1 is SGHNT, CDR2 YYREEE (reference sequence). V lost 3 bases to trimming and J lost 10 bases; unmatched junction nucleotides: 12. The CDR3 DNA reads as TGTGCCAGCAGCTCCTATGGACAGGGAGAATGGGAGCAGTTCTTC. Translation gives CASSSYGQGEWEQFF.

V gene TRBV19 combines with J gene TRBJ2-3; 7 nucleotides align to TRBD2. CDR1 LNHDA and CDR2 SQIVND come from the germline V gene (reference sequence). The CDR3 runs 15 residues. Trimming took 5 bases from V and 3 from J; bases not matched to a gene: 8. The CDR3 region is CASSFWGGPTDTQYF. The CDR3 DNA is TGTGCCAGTAGTTTTTGGGGGGGACCAACAGATACGCAGTATTTT. The full variable domain, completed using reference TRBV19 and TRBJ2-3, is DGGITQSPKYLFRKEGQNVTLSCEQNLNHDAMYWYRQDPGQGLRLIYYSQIVNDFQKGDIAEGYSVSREKKESFPLTVTSAQKNPTAFYLCASSFWGGPTDTQYFGPGTRLTVL.

This sequence joins TRBV28 and TRBJ2-2; 10 bases align to TRBD2. Losses at the gene ends were 1 base for V and 7 bases for J; bases not matched to a gene: 6. Germline CDR1 reads MDHEN; CDR2 reads SYDVKM. The CDR3 is 16 residues long. This CDR3 reads CASSLLGAGGSGELFF. CDR3 nucleotide sequence: TGTGCCAGCAGTTTATTGGGAGCGGGAGGGAGCGGGGAGCTGTTTTTT.

V gene TRBV29-1 combines with J gene TRBJ1-1, with 8 bases lining up with TRBD1. Trimming took 4 bases from V and 5 from J; bases not matched to a gene: 6. Germline CDR1 reads SQVTM; CDR2 reads ANQGSEA. This CDR3 comprises 13 residues. The CDR3 loop reads CSVAQGARTEAFF. The CDR3 DNA is TGCAGCGTTGCGCAGGGGGCGAGGACTGAAGCTTTCTTT. Drawing the rest from reference TRBV29-1 and TRBJ1-1, the complete variable domain is SAVISQKPSRDICQRGTSLTIQCQVDSQVTMMFWYRQQPGQSLTLIATANQGSEATYESGFVIDKFPISRPNLTFSTLTVSNMSPEDSSIYLCSVAQGARTEAFFGQGTRLTVV.

The chain couples TRBV5-1 to TRBJ2-3; TRBD2 aligns across 7 bases. Per the germline V gene, CDR1 is SGHRS and CDR2 is YFSETQ. V gave up 1 base and J gave up 4 bases; unmatched junction bases: 6. The CDR3 is 15 residues long. CDR3: CASSLTGGSSDTQYF. The DNA for the CDR3 is TGCGCCAGCAGCTTGACGGGAGGTAGTTCAGATACGCAGTATTTT.

This sequence joins TRBV2 and TRBJ2-7; the D is unclear. Trimming shortened V by 5 bases and J by 2 bases, and 4 bases separated the two germline ends. CDR3 length equals 11 residues. Per the germline V gene, CDR1 is SNHLY and CDR2 is FYNNEI. The CDR3 coding sequence is TGTGCCAGCAGTATAACCTACGAGCAGTACTTC. It encodes CASSITYEQYF.

The gene calls are TRBV6-5 and TRBJ1-1, with D maybe TRBD1 (5 bases). Deletions cut 8 bases from V and 3 bases from J, with 13 bases between. The length of the CDR3 is 13 residues. CDR1 is MNHEY, CDR2 SVGAGI, per germline. CDR3 sequence reads: CASWPRAYTEAFF. As DNA, the CDR3 is TGTGCCAGCTGGCCCAGGGCCTACACTGAAGCTTTCTTT.

The chain has TRBV7-9 and TRBJ2-1; 12 bases map to TRBD1. The V gene end was trimmed by 6 bases and the J gene end by 5 bases; junction bases not matched to a gene: 8. This CDR3 has 16 amino acids. Germline V lookup: CDR1 SEHNR, CDR2 FQNEAQ (reference sequence). In DNA, the CDR3 is TGTGCCAGCAGTCGCTTCCGGGACAGGGGGCACAATGAGCAGTTCTTC. This gives the protein CASSRFRDRGHNEQFF.

CDR3 amino acids: CASKYRDRARDTQYF. As DNA, the CDR3 is TGTGCCAGCAAATACCGGGACAGGGCGCGAGATACGCAGTATTTT. The V call is TRBV6-5, the J call TRBJ2-3; 9 nucleotides match TRBD1. Germline-derived CDR1 and CDR2 are MNHEY and SVGAGI. V gave up 7 bases and J gave up 5 bases; unmatched junction bases: 10. The CDR3 has 15 amino acids.

This sequence joins TRBV2 and TRBJ1-5; 7 nucleotides agree with TRBD1. This CDR3 spans 16 amino acids. With 4 bases clipped from V and 1 base from J, the junction kept 7 bases outside the gene matches. CDR1 is SNHLY, CDR2 FYNNEI, per germline. The CDR3 region has the DNA TGTGCCAGCAGTGGGCAGACAGGGCTGAGCAATCAGCCCCAGCATTTT. Protein product: CASSGQTGLSNQPQHF.

This clone was seen more than once but under ten times. The chain couples TRBV10-3 to TRBJ1-5; tentatively, D is TRBD1 (5 bases). This CDR3 is 16 amino acids long. Trimming stripped 0 bases from V and 7 bases from J, with 16 bases between. Germline assignment: CDR1 ENHRY and CDR2 SYGVKD. In DNA form, the CDR3 reads TGTGCCATCAGTGAGTCAAATCTAGGGGATCGGCAGCCCCAGCATTTT. This gives the protein CAISESNLGDRQPQHF.

The J gene is TRBJ2-5, the V gene TRBV2; 8 nucleotides line up with TRBD1. The CDR3 is made up of 14 amino acids. Germline loops: CDR1 SNHLY, CDR2 FYNNEI. V trimming: 5 bases; J trimming: 4 bases; junction bases outside the gene matches: 6. CDR3: CASSYPQGGETQYF. CDR3 nucleotide sequence: TGTGCCAGCAGTTACCCACAGGGGGGAGAGACCCAGTACTTC. Filled out from reference TRBV2 and TRBJ2-5, the complete variable domain reads EPEVTQTPSHQVTQMGQEVILRCVPISNHLYFYWYRQILGQKVEFLVSFYNNEISEKSEIFDDQFSVERPDGSNFTLKIRSTKLEDSAMYFCASSYPQGGETQYFGPGTRLLVL.

The J gene is TRBJ2-7, the V gene TRBV7-9; D may be TRBD2 (5 bases). Per germline, CDR1 SEHNR and CDR2 FQNEAQ (reference sequence). The length of the CDR3 is 16 residues. Trimming cost V 5 bases and J 5 bases, with 22 bases left between them. The CDR3 DNA follows: TGTGCCAGCAGCAGGACGACATGGACTTCGGAGAACGAGCAGTACTTC. It codes for CASSRTTWTSENEQYF.